This TCR beta chain was identified in a study of CD8 T cells in Susac syndrome. This CDR3 is 12 amino acids long. V was pared by 4 bases and J by 4 bases, with 5 bases between. RNA was extracted with the RNeasy kit, and a quantity of about 0.45 to 1 ug was reverse transcribed using random hexamers. Amplification of TCR beta CDR3 by immunoSEQ multiplex PCR spanned 54 Vbeta and 13 Jbeta. TCRdb re-called the immunoSEQ multiplex PCR reads through MiXCR, storing one row per CDR3 protein. The profile covers about 69,000 distinct CDR3 sequences, with more than 85% appearing a single time and 0.5% taken by the ten largest. Negative isolation yielded CD8+ and CD4+ T cells; FACS enriched TEMRA cells.

The chain recombines TRBV12-3 or TRBV12-4 with TRBJ2-1; D not certain. The source of this sequence is a human donor with multiple sclerosis. Input material: CD8+ T cells from PBMCs. The CDR3 loop reads CASSWKYNEQFF. In DNA, the CDR3 is TGTGCCAGCAGTTGGAAGTACAATGAGCAGTTCTTC.